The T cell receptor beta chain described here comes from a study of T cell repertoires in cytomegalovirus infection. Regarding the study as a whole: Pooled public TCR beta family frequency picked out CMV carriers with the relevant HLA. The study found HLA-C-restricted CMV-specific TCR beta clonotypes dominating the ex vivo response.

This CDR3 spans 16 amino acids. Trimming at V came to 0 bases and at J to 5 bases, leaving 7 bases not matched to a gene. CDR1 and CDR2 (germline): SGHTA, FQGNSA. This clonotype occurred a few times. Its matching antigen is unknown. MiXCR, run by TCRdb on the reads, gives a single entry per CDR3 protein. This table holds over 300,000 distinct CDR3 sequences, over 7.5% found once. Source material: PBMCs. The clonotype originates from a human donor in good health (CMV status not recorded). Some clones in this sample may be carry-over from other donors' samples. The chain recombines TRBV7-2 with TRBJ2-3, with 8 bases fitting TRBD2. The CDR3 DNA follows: TGTGCCAGCAGCTTAGCGCTCGGGGGGGCCCAAGATACGCAGTATTTT. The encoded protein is CASSLALGGAQDTQYF. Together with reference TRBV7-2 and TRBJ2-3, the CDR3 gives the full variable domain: GAGVSQSPSNKVTEKGKDVELRCDPISGHTALYWYRQSLGQGLEFLIYFQGNSAPDKSGLPSDRFSAERTGGSVSTLTIQRTQQEDSAVYLCASSLALGGAQDTQYFGPGTRLTVL.